The TCR beta chain under discussion was sequenced for a study of beta chain features in type 1 diabetes. Study summary: Patients did not differ from healthy donors in age, gender or cell yield. Overall study results and limits: A pattern of fewer insertions and more deletions at VDJ junctions was seen in type 1 diabetes patients. Shorter TCRB CDR3s, moderately but significantly so, marked every one of the four CD4+ subsets in Type 1 diabetes patients.

This clone was detected only a few times. Its antigen is as yet unknown. The authors sorted CD4+ naive, central memory, regulatory and stem cell-like memory cells via CD45RO/CCR7/CD25/CD127/CD95/CD27. Purity above 95% was achieved in all sorted populations. This CDR3 is built from 14 residues. The V gene end was trimmed by 6 bases and the J gene end by 2 bases; junction bases not matched to a gene: 5. Germline V gene lookup returns CDR1 MNHNY and CDR2 SVGAGI (reference sequence). Expressed TCRB transcripts were sequenced because the isolated RNA had all been reverse transcribed beforehand. Libraries were prepared by immunoSEQ multiplex PCR; TCRdb keeps only in-frame clonotypes and omits some of them. The data show 200,000 to 250,000 clones, more than 11% seen once.

Sequences were obtained from naive CD4+ T cells from blood. V is TRBV6-6 and J is TRBJ2-7; 9 bases are shared with TRBD1. This receptor was identified in a man younger than 45 with type 1 diabetes. In DNA form, the CDR3 reads TGTGCCAGCAGATCGGACAGGGGCGCCTACGAGCAGTACTTC. Amino acid sequence: CASRSDRGAYEQYF.